The 5 T cell receptor beta chains presented below share a single source sample, sequenced in a study of lymphopenia after photon versus proton radiotherapy. The assay was immunoSEQ multiplex PCR, and TCRdb's table has in-frame clones only and misses some. Of 55,000 to 70,000 clones in the sample, roughly 93% were seen once. Sample: peripheral blood, taken from a patient treated with photon-based radiotherapy. These receptors came from a woman in her 70s with pancreatic cancer.

J is TRBJ1-5 and V is TRBV11-2; D unresolved. The CDR3 contains 13 residues. The germline V gene encodes CDR1 SGHAT and CDR2 FQNNGV. V was shortened by 1 base and J by 7 bases, with 8 bases between the two germline ends. CDR3 DNA: TGTGCCAGCAGCTTAGTAGGTAGCCAGCCCCAGCATTTT. Translating gives CASSLVGSQPQHF.

This chain joins TRBV5-4 and TRBJ2-7; D not certain. The V and J ends lost 0 bases and 0 bases respectively, with 4 bases between them. Germline V lookup: CDR1 SGHNT, CDR2 YYREEE (reference sequence). CDR3 length equals 13 residues. The CDR3 spells CASSLDFSYEQYF. The DNA for the CDR3 is TGTGCCAGCAGCTTGGACTTCTCCTACGAGCAGTACTTC.

The V and J genes are TRBV28 and TRBJ1-1; weak D call: TRBD1 (5 bases). The V end lost 5 bases, the J end lost 2 bases, and 15 bases lay between the germline ends. CDR3 length: 15 residues. Germline V lookup: CDR1 MDHEN, CDR2 SYDVKM. The CDR3 loop reads CASSIPGRINTEAFF. In DNA form, the CDR3 reads TGTGCCAGCAGTATACCGGGACGGATAAACACTGAAGCTTTCTTT.

The chain carries TRBV7-8 and TRBJ2-5, with 8 bases fitting TRBD1. J lost 2 bases, V lost 5 bases, and 7 bases had no gene match. Germline assignment: CDR1 SGHVS and CDR2 FQNEAQ. This CDR3 contains 15 residues. This chain's CDR3 is CASSRGQGPQETQYF. DNA for the CDR3: TGTGCCAGCAGCCGTGGACAGGGTCCTCAAGAGACCCAGTACTTC.

The V gene is TRBV29-1, the J gene TRBJ2-7; perhaps TRBD2 as D (6 bases). Germline CDR1 is SQVTM and CDR2 is ANQGSEA. The V and J ends lost 4 bases and 1 base respectively, with 11 bases between them. This CDR3 spans 13 amino acids. CDR3 amino acids: CSVGDGRSYEQYF. CDR3 nucleotide sequence: TGCAGCGTTGGGGACGGGAGATCCTACGAGCAGTACTTC.